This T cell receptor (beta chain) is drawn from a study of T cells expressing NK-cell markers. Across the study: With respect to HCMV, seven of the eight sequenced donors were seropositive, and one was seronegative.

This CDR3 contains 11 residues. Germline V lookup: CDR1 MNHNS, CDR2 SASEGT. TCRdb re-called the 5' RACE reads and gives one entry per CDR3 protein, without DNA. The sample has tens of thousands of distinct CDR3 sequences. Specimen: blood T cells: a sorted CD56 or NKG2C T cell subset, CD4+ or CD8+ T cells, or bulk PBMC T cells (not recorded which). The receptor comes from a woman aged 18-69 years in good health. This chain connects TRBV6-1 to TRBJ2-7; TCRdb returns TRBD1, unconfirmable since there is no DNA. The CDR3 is CASTAGQEQYF.